The clone carrying this TCR beta chain was observed a few times. The antigen is unknown. A multiplex PCR was run with 60 Vbeta primers and 13 Jbeta primers. Clones were read by immunoSEQ multiplex PCR, and TCRdb kept only the in-frame ones, dropping some. The repertoire includes about 210,000 clones, around 78% of them detected once, and 13% to 15% sits in the top ten. This sample is part of a study of cytomegalovirus exposure and HLA in healthy donors. Study findings and constraints: Some V segments, including TRBV6-2 and TRBV6-3, were excluded as indistinguishable. V- and J-gene trimming of TCR beta was linked (in a later analysis) to a missense DCLRE1C variant.

The CDR3 totals 15 residues. V was trimmed by 0 bases and J by 8 bases, leaving 16 bases between them. CDR1 and CDR2 (germline): ENHRY, SYGVKD. The specimen sequenced was PBMCs. The chain couples TRBV10-3 to TRBJ1-2; D might be TRBD1 (6 bases). This clonotype was obtained from a woman aged 30 to 39 in good health and CMV-seropositive. CDR3 amino acids: CAISESTWQGNGYTF. The CDR3 coding sequence is TGTGCCATCAGTGAGTCGACGTGGCAGGGGAACGGCTACACCTTC.